Listed below are T cell receptor beta chains from one sample, sequenced in a study of CXCR4 blockade with PD-1 therapy in pancreatic cancer. Data came from immunoSEQ multiplex PCR; TCRdb stores just in-frame clones and leaves some out. There are 200 to 250 clones in the sample; approximately 40% occur only once, and more than 25% lies in the top ten. Sequenced input: tumor tissue. The receptors were sampled from a human donor with pancreatic ductal adenocarcinoma. The CDR3 runs from the conserved cysteine through the conserved F or W. The D gene is left open where the match is weak.

J gene | D gene | V gene | CDR3 protein
TRBJ1-4 | . | TRBV18 | CASSAGPTNEKLFF
TRBJ1-1 | . | TRBV11-3 | CASSPGPSLGPNTEAFF
TRBJ1-3 | . | TRBV29-1 | CSVLGGIGNTIYF
TRBJ1-2 | . | TRBV28 | CASTQLDNYGYTF
TRBJ2-7 | . | TRBV18 | CASGYSTYEQYF
TRBJ1-5 | TRBD1 | TRBV19 | CASSIPGQGARQPQHF
TRBJ2-5 | . | TRBV4-1 | CASSQENQETQYF
TRBJ2-3 | . | TRBV11-3 | CASMRLSVSTSTDTQYF
TRBJ1-1 | TRBD1 | TRBV25-1 | CASSTRGTEAFF
TRBJ1-1 | . | TRBV19 | CASSIYSAGTEAFF
TRBJ1-1 | . | TRBV6-8 | CASSYGVPPEQVNTEAFF
TRBJ1-1 | . | TRBV19 | CASRRQLDWPEAFF
TRBJ2-7 | . | TRBV18 | CASSPSGSYSYEQYF
TRBJ2-5 | TRBD2 | TRBV7-6 | CASSPLTSGSAETQYF
TRBJ2-6 | . | TRBV19 | CASSGGANVLTF
TRBJ2-2 | . | TRBV9 | CASAEVNTGELFF
TRBJ2-1 | TRBD2 | TRBV28 | CASRIAGDYNEQFF
TRBJ2-6 | TRBD1 | TRBV28 | CASRAWTGGPSGANVLTF
TRBJ1-3 | TRBD1 | TRBV6-8 | CASSFGQGTGNTIYF
TRBJ1-4 | . | TRBV19 | CASSIERFGILNEKLFF
TRBJ2-1 | TRBD2 | TRBV15 | CATSRGGWGTSGWDEQFF
TRBJ2-7 | . | TRBV19 | CASSIAVGSAYEQYF
TRBJ1-1 | . | TRBV6-8 | CASKEEDVNTEAFF
TRBJ1-3 | TRBD1 | TRBV11-3 | CASPQRAGGLEDSGNTIYF
TRBJ2-1 | . | TRBV19 | CASIAGRNEQFF
TRBJ1-2 | . | TRBV19 | CASSSVGDNYGYTF
TRBJ2-6 | . | TRBV11-3 | CASSLRRTGANVLTF
TRBJ1-3 | . | TRBV10-3 | CAISESKGSGNTIYF
TRBJ1-2 | TRBD1 | TRBV30 | CAWSVAATGGIYGYTF
TRBJ1-1 | TRBD1 | TRBV19 | CASSRTGRSAEAFF
TRBJ2-3 | TRBD2 | TRBV19 | CASSMRGAGGVTQYF
TRBJ1-1 | . | TRBV19 | CASSIAPWGTEAFF
TRBJ2-7 | . | TRBV9 | CASSVGVGSSYEQYF
TRBJ2-5 | . | TRBV18 | CASSTDPLEGETQYF
TRBJ1-3 | . | TRBV18 | CASSPFLGQESGNTIYF